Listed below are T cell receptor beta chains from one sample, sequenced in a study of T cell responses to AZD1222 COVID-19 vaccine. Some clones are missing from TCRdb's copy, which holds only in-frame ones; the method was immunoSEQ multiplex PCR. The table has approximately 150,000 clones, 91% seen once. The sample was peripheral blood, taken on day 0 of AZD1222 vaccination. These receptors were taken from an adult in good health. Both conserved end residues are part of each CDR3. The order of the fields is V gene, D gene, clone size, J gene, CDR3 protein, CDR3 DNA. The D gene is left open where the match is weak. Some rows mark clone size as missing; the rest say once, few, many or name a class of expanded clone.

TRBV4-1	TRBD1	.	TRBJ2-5	CASSPRDRAGETQYF	TGCGCCAGCAGCCCCAGGGACAGGGCTGGAGAGACCCAGTACTTC
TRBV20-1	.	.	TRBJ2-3	CSASFPGGLTDTQYF	TGCAGTGCTAGTTTCCCAGGAGGACTCACAGATACGCAGTATTTT
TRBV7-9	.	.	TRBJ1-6	CASSLGQGSLHF	TGTGCCAGCAGCTTAGGACAAGGATCCCTCCACTTT
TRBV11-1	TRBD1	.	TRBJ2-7	CASSSETRQGGEQYF	TGTGCCAGCAGCTCGGAAACGCGACAGGGGGGCGAGCAGTACTTC
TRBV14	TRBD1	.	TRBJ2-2	CASSQGTGRTGELFF	TGTGCCAGCAGCCAGGGGACAGGCCGCACCGGGGAGCTGTTTTTT
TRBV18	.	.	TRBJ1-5	CASSPGLPGSNQPQHF	TGTGCCAGCTCACCGGGGCTACCGGGAAGCAATCAGCCCCAGCATTTT
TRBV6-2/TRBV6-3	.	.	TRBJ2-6	CASSTQDPSGANVLTF	TGTGCCAGCAGTACACAGGACCCCTCTGGGGCCAACGTCCTGACTTTC
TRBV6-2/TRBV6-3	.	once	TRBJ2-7	CASSYSLRAYEQYF	TGTGCCAGCAGTTACTCTTTGCGGGCCTACGAGCAGTACTTC
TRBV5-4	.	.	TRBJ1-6	CASSYDRTDSPLHF	TGTGCCAGCAGCTACGACAGAACCGATTCTCCCCTCCACTTT
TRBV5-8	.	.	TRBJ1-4	CASLTGQNEKLFF	TGTGCCAGCCTGACAGGACAGAATGAAAAACTGTTTTTT
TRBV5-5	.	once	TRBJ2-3	CASSLGYTQYF	TGTGCCAGCAGCTTGGGCTATACGCAGTATTTT
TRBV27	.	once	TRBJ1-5	CASSLGWSNQPQHF	TGTGCCAGCAGTTTGGGATGGAGCAATCAGCCCCAGCATTTT
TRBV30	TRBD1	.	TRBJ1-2	CAWSREGGIGGYTF	TGTGCCTGGAGTCGGGAAGGGGGCATAGGAGGCTACACCTTC
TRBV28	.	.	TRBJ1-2	CASSVRAPPGRINYGYTF	TGTGCCAGCAGTGTAAGGGCCCCACCGGGGCGCATAAACTATGGCTACACCTTC
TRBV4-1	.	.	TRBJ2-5	CASSQGAIAVETQYF	TGCGCCAGCAGCCAAGGGGCTATTGCCGTGGAGACCCAGTACTTC
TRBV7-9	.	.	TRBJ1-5	CASSLGGHNQPQHF	TGTGCCAGCAGCTTAGGAGGGCACAATCAGCCCCAGCATTTT
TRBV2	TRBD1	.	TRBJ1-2	CASGDRGTYGYTF	TGTGCCAGCGGGGACAGGGGAACCTATGGCTACACCTTC
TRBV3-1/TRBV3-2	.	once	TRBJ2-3	CASSQVIAGDTQYF	TGTGCCAGCAGCCAAGTGATAGCCGGAGATACGCAGTATTTT
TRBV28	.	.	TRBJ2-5	CASSFSVGETQYF	TGTGCCAGCAGTTTCAGTGTTGGGGAGACCCAGTACTTC
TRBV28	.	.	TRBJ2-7	CASGSTPTYEQYF	TGTGCCAGCGGATCAACACCTACCTACGAGCAGTACTTC
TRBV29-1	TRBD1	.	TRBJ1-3	CSVEDTGAGNTIYF	TGCAGCGTTGAAGATACAGGGGCTGGAAACACCATATATTTT
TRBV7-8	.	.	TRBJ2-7	CASSLAGLDSSYEQYF	TGTGCCAGCAGCTTAGCCGGGCTCGACAGCTCCTACGAGCAGTACTTC
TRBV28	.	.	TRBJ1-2	CASTLQAGAGSYGYTF	TGTGCCAGCACTCTCCAGGCCGGGGCAGGATCCTATGGCTACACCTTC
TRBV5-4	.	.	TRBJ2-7	CASSLVGGFEQYF	TGTGCCAGCAGCTTGGTGGGGGGTTTCGAGCAGTACTTC
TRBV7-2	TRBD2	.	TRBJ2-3	CASSPSQRGLGDTQYF	TGTGCCAGCAGCCCCAGTCAGCGGGGTCTGGGAGATACGCAGTATTTT
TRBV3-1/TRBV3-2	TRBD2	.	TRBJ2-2	CASSQRLGLAGDTGELFF	TGTGCCAGCAGCCAAAGGCTGGGACTAGCGGGAGACACCGGGGAGCTGTTTTTT
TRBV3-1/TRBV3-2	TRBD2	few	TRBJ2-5	CASSPSGGGETQYF	TGTGCCAGCAGCCCCTCGGGAGGAGGCGAGACCCAGTACTTC
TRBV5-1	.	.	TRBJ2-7	CASSWRGAGVEVGEQYF	TGCGCCAGCAGCTGGAGGGGGGCGGGAGTCGAAGTTGGCGAGCAGTACTTC
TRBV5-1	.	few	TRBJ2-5	CASSLGGSGQETQYF	TGCGCCAGCAGCTTGGGAGGGAGCGGCCAAGAGACCCAGTACTTC
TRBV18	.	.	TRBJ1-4	CASSEEGGRHNEKLFF	TGTGCCAGCTCGGAAGAAGGAGGACGGCACAATGAAAAACTGTTTTTT
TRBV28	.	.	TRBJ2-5	CASSPVRGARQETQYF	TGTGCCAGCAGTCCCGTAAGGGGCGCACGCCAAGAGACCCAGTACTTC
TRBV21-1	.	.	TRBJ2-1	CATGRGAKAGEQFF	TGTGCCACCGGAAGGGGGGCAAAGGCGGGTGAGCAGTTCTTC
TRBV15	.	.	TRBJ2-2	CATSTGRVNTGELFF	TGTGCCACCAGCACCGGACGGGTAAACACCGGGGAGCTGTTTTTT
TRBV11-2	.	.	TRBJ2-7	CASSLGASSYEQYF	TGTGCCAGCAGCTTAGGGGCGAGCTCCTACGAGCAGTACTTC
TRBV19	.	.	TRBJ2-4	CASSPGAASQNIQYF	TGTGCCAGTAGCCCAGGGGCAGCCTCCCAAAACATTCAGTACTTC
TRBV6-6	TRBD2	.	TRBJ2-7	CASSRGTSGSPSYEQYF	TGTGCCAGCAGTCGGGGGACTAGCGGGAGCCCCTCCTACGAGCAGTACTTC
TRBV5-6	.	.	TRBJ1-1	CASSLAASTGKAFF	TGTGCCAGCAGCTTGGCGGCGTCCACCGGGAAAGCTTTCTTT
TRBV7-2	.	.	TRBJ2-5	CASSFLGIGETQYF	TGTGCCAGCAGCTTCCTCGGGATCGGGGAGACCCAGTACTTC
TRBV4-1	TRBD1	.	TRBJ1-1	CASSRTGKGGEAFF	TGCGCCAGCAGCCGGACAGGAAAGGGGGGGGAAGCTTTCTTT
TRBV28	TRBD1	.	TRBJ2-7	CASSPPGQGVHEQYF	TGTGCCAGCAGTCCCCCGGGACAGGGGGTCCACGAGCAGTACTTC